One and the same sample provided the 27 T cell receptor beta chains below, sequenced in a study of siplizumab effects on memory and regulatory T cells. TCRdb's table, derived via immunoSEQ multiplex PCR, lists solely in-frame clones and lacks some. Of over 70,000 clones in the sample, more than 85% were seen once. Source material: CD8+ T cells sorted from blood. These receptors were collected from a human donor in good health.

The V call is TRBV5-1, the J call TRBJ1-4; TRBD1 matches 7 bases. V lost 3 bases and J lost 6; bases outside the gene matches: 5. Germline CDR1 reads SGHRS; CDR2 reads YFSETQ. The CDR3 runs to 14 residues. The CDR3 protein is CASSSFQGDEKLFF. DNA of the CDR3: TGCGCCAGCAGCTCCTTCCAGGGGGATGAAAAACTGTTTTTT.

The chain links TRBV7-2 to TRBJ1-2, with 11 bases fitting TRBD1. The J segment lost 7 bases and the V segment lost 4 bases, leaving 2 bases of the junction unmatched. Germline V lookup: CDR1 SGHTA, CDR2 FQGNSA. The CDR3 loop spans 13 amino acids. CDR3 nucleotide sequence: TGTGCCAGCAGCTGGACAGGGGGCGGTGGCTACACCTTC. This translates into CASSWTGGGGYTF.

Only one count was recorded for this clone. CDR3 region: CASSLGTAYSNQPQHF. CDR3 bases: TGTGCCAGCAGCTTAGGGACAGCCTATAGCAATCAGCCCCAGCATTTT. V usage is TRBV7-6 and J usage is TRBJ1-5; a possible D gene is TRBD1 (6 bases). Trimming removed 1 base from V and 0 bases from J, with 10 bases in between. This CDR3 is built from 16 residues. The germline CDR1 and CDR2 sequences are SGHVS and FNYEAQ.

The gene calls are TRBV4-1 and TRBJ1-4, with a weak D call TRBD1 (5 bases). V lost 1 base and J lost 4, with 7 bases in between. The CDR3 sequence is 14 residues long. The germline V gene encodes CDR1 MGHRA and CDR2 YSYEKL. CDR3 in DNA: TGCGCCAGCAGCCAAGGACAGTTTAATGAAAAACTGTTTTTT. Translating gives CASSQGQFNEKLFF.

CDR3 region: CASSPPGSYEQYF. DNA of the CDR3: TGCGCCAGCAGCCCGCCTGGATCCTACGAGCAGTACTTC. J is TRBJ2-7 and V is TRBV5-1; D gene ambiguous. Germline CDR1 reads SGHRS; CDR2 reads YFSETQ. The length of the CDR3 is 13 residues. Trimming took off 4 bases at V and 1 base at J, with 9 bases between the two ends.

The chain is built from TRBV7-9 and TRBJ1-2; D perhaps matches TRBD1 (6 bases). CDR1 and CDR2 (germline): SEHNR, FQNEAQ (reference sequence). V was pared by 3 bases and J by 4 bases, with 12 bases between. The CDR3 has 14 residues. The CDR3 sequence: CASSLGQTSYGYTF. DNA for the CDR3: TGTGCCAGCAGCTTGGGACAAACGAGCTATGGCTACACCTTC.

This chain uses TRBV6-5 with TRBJ2-2; D gene ambiguous. CDR1 and CDR2 (germline): MNHEY, SVGAGI. This CDR3 is built from 15 residues. Trimming left V 1 base short and J 4 bases short, with 10 bases between. The CDR3 DNA follows: TGTGCCAGCAGTTACTTTCAGGAAACCACCGGGGAGCTGTTTTTT. Protein: CASSYFQETTGELFF.

The chain couples TRBV9 to TRBJ1-1; no clear D. Germline assignment: CDR1 SGDLS and CDR2 YYNGEE. V lost 4 bases and J lost 3, with 13 bases in between. CDR3 length equals 14 residues. The CDR3 DNA follows: TGTGCCAGCAGCCCCCCAGGCGGCTACACTGAAGCTTTCTTT. This gives the protein CASSPPGGYTEAFF.

The V gene is TRBV4-1, the J gene TRBJ2-3; the match to TRBD2 covers 7 bases. J was trimmed by 2 bases and V by 4 bases; bases with no gene match: 9. There are 16 residues in the CDR3. CDR1 and CDR2 (germline): MGHRA, YSYEKL. The CDR3 sequence is CASSPLGGELTDTQYF. As DNA, the CDR3 is TGCGCCAGCAGCCCCCTGGGGGGGGAACTCACAGATACGCAGTATTTT.

The rearrangement links TRBV7-9 to TRBJ1-1; no definite D call. V was pared by 5 bases and J by 2 bases, with 6 bases between. The germline V gene encodes CDR1 SEHNR and CDR2 FQNEAQ (reference sequence). The CDR3 covers 12 residues. CDR3 residues: CASSPLNTEAFF. The CDR3 nucleotides read TGTGCCAGCAGCCCATTAAACACTGAAGCTTTCTTT. Supplemented by reference TRBV7-9 and TRBJ1-1, the full variable domain reads DTGVSQNPRHKITKRGQNVTFRCDPISEHNRLYWYRQTLGQGPEFLTYFQNEAQLEKSRLLSDRFSAERPKGSFSTLEIQRTEQGDSAMYLCASSPLNTEAFFGQGTRLTVV.

The J gene is TRBJ2-7, the V gene TRBV5-6; TRBD1 matches 11 bases. The CDR3 contains 15 residues. Trimming at V came to 0 bases and at J to 7 bases, leaving 6 bases not matched to a gene. CDR1 is SGHDT and CDR2 is YYEEEE in the germline V gene. The CDR3 sequence is CASSLGTGGAKEQYF. The CDR3, as DNA: TGTGCCAGCAGCTTGGGGACAGGGGGCGCAAAAGAGCAGTACTTC.

The genes are TRBV29-1 and TRBJ2-5; weak D call: TRBD1 (6 bases). Trimming left V 3 bases short and J 2 bases short, with 13 bases between. Germline V CDR1 and CDR2: SQVTM, ANQGSEA. CDR3 length: 14 amino acids. The CDR3 nucleotides are TGCAGCGTTGACCCGGCCAGGGGACAAGAGACCCAGTACTTC. Its translation is CSVDPARGQETQYF.

This chain joins TRBV10-2 and TRBJ2-5; 7 positions agree with TRBD1. Germline values: CDR1 WSHSY, CDR2 SAAADI. The J segment lost 5 bases and the V segment lost 3 bases, leaving 6 bases of the junction unmatched. CDR3 size: 14 residues. The CDR3 protein is CASSETGVRETQYF. The CDR3 region has the DNA TGCGCCAGCAGTGAAACAGGGGTACGGGAGACCCAGTACTTC.

V is TRBV7-9 and J is TRBJ2-7, with a tentative D call TRBD2 (7 bases). Trimming took off 1 base at V and 5 bases at J, with 18 bases between the two ends. This CDR3 is built from 16 residues. Germline CDR1 and CDR2: SEHNR and FQNEAQ (reference sequence). CDR3 protein: CASSLVAGGGGDEQYF. CDR3 nucleotide sequence: TGTGCCAGCAGCTTAGTCGCCGGGGGCGGGGGTGACGAGCAGTACTTC.

This chain connects TRBV2 to TRBJ2-6; 14 bases fit TRBD2. The ends lost 4 bases at V and 0 bases at J; junction bases unmatched: 8. Germline CDR1 and CDR2: SNHLY and FYNNEI. The length of the CDR3 is 20 residues. The CDR3 nucleotides read TGTGCCAGCAGTGCGACGGGACTAGCGGGAGCCTTCTCTGGGGCCAACGTCCTGACTTTC. It encodes CASSATGLAGAFSGANVLTF.

The chain couples TRBV27 to TRBJ2-1; D may be TRBD1 or TRBD2 (5 bases each). Germline CDR1 reads MNHEY; CDR2 reads SMNVEV (reference sequence). Trimming left V 5 bases short and J 5 bases short, with 10 bases between. This CDR3 region has 13 residues. The CDR3 DNA reads TGTGCCAGCAGTCTCCAGGGAGACAATGAGCAGTTCTTC. Residues: CASSLQGDNEQFF.

The V call is TRBV9, the J call TRBJ2-4, with TRBD2 matching 8 bases. The V gene end was trimmed by 3 bases and the J gene end by 7 bases; junction bases not matched to a gene: 12. The CDR3 spans 16 residues. Germline V lookup: CDR1 SGDLS, CDR2 YYNGEE. The CDR3 nucleotides are TGTGCCAGCAGCGGAGAGGGAGGACTAGCTTTCAACATTCAGTACTTC. It specifies CASSGEGGLAFNIQYF.

This clone was recorded once. The CDR3 nucleotides are TGTGCCAGCAGCTCGTTTTACTCTGGGGCCAACGTCCTGACTTTC. This translates into CASSSFYSGANVLTF. This chain joins TRBV7-2 and TRBJ2-6; D gene ambiguous. Trimming stripped 4 bases from V and 0 bases from J, with 7 bases between. Germline V gene sequence: CDR1 SGHTA, CDR2 FQGNSA. The CDR3 length is 15 residues.

The chain uses TRBV6-5 and TRBJ2-1, with D possibly being TRBD1 (5 bases). The CDR3 spans 13 residues. From germline, CDR1 is MNHEY and CDR2 SVGAGI. Trimming left V 6 bases short and J 0 bases short, with 6 bases between. In DNA form, the CDR3 reads TGTGCCAGCAGAGGGGCCTCCTACAATGAGCAGTTCTTC. The encoded protein is CASRGASYNEQFF.

V usage is TRBV11-3 and J usage is TRBJ2-1; 10 nucleotides agree with TRBD1. The CDR3 is made up of 15 amino acids. CDR1 and CDR2 from the germline V gene are SGHNT and YENEEA. V trimming: 5 bases; J trimming: 4 bases; junction bases outside the gene matches: 5. The CDR3 coding sequence is TGTGCCAGCAGCCAGGGACAGGGGACTTACAATGAGCAGTTCTTC. It encodes CASSQGQGTYNEQFF.

V gene TRBV11-2 combines with J gene TRBJ2-7; 8 bases fit TRBD1. The CDR3 runs 15 residues. The J segment lost 1 base and the V segment lost 4 bases, leaving 6 bases of the junction unmatched. The germline gives CDR1 SGHAT, CDR2 FQNNGV. CDR3 loop: CASSYGQGVSYEQYF. The CDR3 DNA is TGTGCCAGCAGCTACGGACAGGGTGTATCCTACGAGCAGTACTTC.

This chain joins TRBV25-1 and TRBJ2-1; no clear D. Germline V gives CDR1 MGHDK, CDR2 SYGVNS. Deletions cut 3 bases from V and 0 bases from J, with 12 bases between. This CDR3 is built from 16 residues. The CDR3 region has the DNA TGTGCCAGCAGTGATTTTACGGAGAGCTCCTACAATGAGCAGTTCTTC. Its protein product is CASSDFTESSYNEQFF.

This clone is categorized as medium-sized. The J gene is TRBJ2-3, the V gene TRBV6-4; 11 positions match TRBD2. V trimming: 5 bases; J trimming: 4 bases; junction bases outside the gene matches: 2. The length of the CDR3 is 14 residues. CDR1 is MRHNA, CDR2 SNTAGT, per germline. Written as DNA, the CDR3 is TGTGCCAGCAGTACTAGCGGGAGTGCAGATACGCAGTATTTT. This codes for CASSTSGSADTQYF.

The chain combines TRBV7-2 with TRBJ1-3, with D perhaps TRBD1 (5 bases). V was shortened by 1 base and J by 0 bases, with 10 bases between the two germline ends. The germline CDR1 and CDR2 sequences are SGHTA and FQGNSA. This CDR3 region has 16 residues. The CDR3 DNA reads as TGTGCCAGCAGCTTAGTAGCTAGGGGCTCTGGAAACACCATATATTTT. Translating it yields CASSLVARGSGNTIYF. Variable domain in full (rest from reference TRBV7-2 and TRBJ1-3): GAGVSQSPSNKVTEKGKDVELRCDPISGHTALYWYRQSLGQGLEFLIYFQGNSAPDKSGLPSDRFSAERTGGSVSTLTIQRTQQEDSAVYLCASSLVARGSGNTIYFGEGSWLTVV.

This clone has just a few counts. This chain uses TRBV7-9 with TRBJ1-2; 7 bases map to TRBD1. The CDR3 runs to 13 residues. Looked up from germline, CDR1 is SEHNR and CDR2 is FQNEAQ (reference sequence). Trimming cost V 8 bases and J 3 bases; bases outside gene matches: 6. Here the CDR3 DNA reads TGTGCCAGCTCCCAGGGGGTATACTATGGCTACACCTTC. It specifies CASSQGVYYGYTF.

The chain combines TRBV29-1 with TRBJ2-2; D gene unclear. CDR3 length: 12 residues. V lost 3 bases and J 4 bases, leaving 6 bases between the germline ends. Germline loops: CDR1 SQVTM, CDR2 ANQGSEA. The CDR3: CSVDPGTGELFF. CDR3 bases: TGCAGCGTTGACCCAGGCACCGGGGAGCTGTTTTTT.

Comment on this clone: It is unclear where the CDR3 begins or ends on the DNA, so no DNA is shown, and the CDR3 is as TCRdb lists it. The rearrangement links TRBV27 to TRBJ2-7. The germline gives CDR1 MNHEY, CDR2 SMNVEV (reference sequence). The length of the CDR3 is 13 amino acids, counting both ends. The CDR3: CASSFGSGGEQYF.